This TCR beta chain stems from a study of blood T cell repertoires in COVID-19. Study context: Sample material is recorded as cDNA or gDNA derived from T cells, B-cell-depleted T cells, or PBMCs.

In the source study's methods: Amplification from reference gene primers served as the basis for estimated nucleated cell counts. TCRdb's table, derived via immunoSEQ multiplex PCR, lists solely in-frame clones and lacks some. V and J calls and clone size are copied from that table; D and trimming were computed from the DNA. The table shows over 250,000 clones, with just under 90% occurring only once. Participant-given clinical history determined each cohort assignment. CDR1 is GTSNPN, CDR2 SVGIG, per germline (reference sequence). The CDR3 loop spans 14 amino acids. Trimming shortened V by 4 bases and J by 3 bases, and 12 bases separated the two germline ends.

This clonotype was obtained from a woman aged 55-75 years who had recovered from COVID-19. The genes are TRBV30 and TRBJ2-2; D possibly corresponds to TRBD1 (6 bases). Material for sequencing was PBMCs or T cells enriched from blood (not recorded which). CDR3 sequence: CAWNRDGYTGELFF. The DNA of the CDR3 is TGTGCCTGGAACAGGGACGGGTACACCGGGGAGCTGTTTTTT.